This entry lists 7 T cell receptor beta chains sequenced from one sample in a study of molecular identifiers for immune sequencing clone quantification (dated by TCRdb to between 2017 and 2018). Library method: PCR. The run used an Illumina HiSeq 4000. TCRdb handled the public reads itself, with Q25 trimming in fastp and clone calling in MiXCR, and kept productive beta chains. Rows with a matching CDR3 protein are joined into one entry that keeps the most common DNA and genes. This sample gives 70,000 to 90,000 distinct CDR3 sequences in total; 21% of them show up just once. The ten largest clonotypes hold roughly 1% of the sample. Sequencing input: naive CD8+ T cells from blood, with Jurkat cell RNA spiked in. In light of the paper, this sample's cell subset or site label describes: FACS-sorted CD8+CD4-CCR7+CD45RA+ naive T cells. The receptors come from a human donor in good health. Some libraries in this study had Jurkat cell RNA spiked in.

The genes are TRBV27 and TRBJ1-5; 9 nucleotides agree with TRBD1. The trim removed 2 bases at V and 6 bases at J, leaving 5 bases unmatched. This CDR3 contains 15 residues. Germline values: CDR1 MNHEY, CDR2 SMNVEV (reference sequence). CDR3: CASSLGGQGTQPQHF. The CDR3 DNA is TGTGCCAGCAGTTTAGGGGGACAGGGAACTCAGCCCCAGCATTTT.

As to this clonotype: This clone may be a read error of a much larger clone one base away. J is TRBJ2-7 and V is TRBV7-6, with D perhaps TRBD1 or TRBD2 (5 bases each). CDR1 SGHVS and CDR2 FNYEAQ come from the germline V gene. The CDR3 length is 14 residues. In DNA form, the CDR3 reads TGTGCCAGCAGCCCTTATTTGGGTCGGGACGAGCAGTGCTTC. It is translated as CASSPYLGRDEQCF. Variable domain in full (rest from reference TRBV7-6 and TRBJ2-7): GAGVSQSPRYKVTKRGQDVALRCDPISGHVSLYWYRQALGQGPEFLTYFNYEAQQDKSGLPNDRFSAERPEGSISTLTIQRTEQRDSAMYRCASSPYLGRDEQCFGPGTRLTVT.

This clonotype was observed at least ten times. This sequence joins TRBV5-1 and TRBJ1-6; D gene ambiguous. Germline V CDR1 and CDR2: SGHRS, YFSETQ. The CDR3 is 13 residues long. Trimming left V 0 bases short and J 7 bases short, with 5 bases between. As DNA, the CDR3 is TGCGCCAGCAGCTTGGGCGGAAATTCACCCCTCCACTTT. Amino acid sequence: CASSLGGNSPLHF.

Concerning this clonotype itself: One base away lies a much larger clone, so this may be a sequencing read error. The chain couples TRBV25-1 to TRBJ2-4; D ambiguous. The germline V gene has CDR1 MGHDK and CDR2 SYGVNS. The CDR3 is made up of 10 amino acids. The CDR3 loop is CASRGNVQYF. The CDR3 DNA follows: TGTGCCAGCAGGGGAAACGTTCAGTACTTC.

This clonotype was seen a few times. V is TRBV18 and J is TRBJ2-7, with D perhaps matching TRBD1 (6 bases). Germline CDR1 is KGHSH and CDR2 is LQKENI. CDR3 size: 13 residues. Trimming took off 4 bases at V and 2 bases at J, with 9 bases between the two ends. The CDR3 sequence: CASSRTATYEQYF. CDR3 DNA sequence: TGTGCCAGCTCACGGACAGCAACCTACGAGCAGTACTTC.

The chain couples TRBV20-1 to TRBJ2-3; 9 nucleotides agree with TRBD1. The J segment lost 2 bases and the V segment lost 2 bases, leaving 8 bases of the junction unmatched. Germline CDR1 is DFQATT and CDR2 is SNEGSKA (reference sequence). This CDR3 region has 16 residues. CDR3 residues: CSARTPGTGFTDTQYF. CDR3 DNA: TGCAGTGCTAGAACTCCCGGGACAGGGTTCACAGATACGCAGTATTTT.

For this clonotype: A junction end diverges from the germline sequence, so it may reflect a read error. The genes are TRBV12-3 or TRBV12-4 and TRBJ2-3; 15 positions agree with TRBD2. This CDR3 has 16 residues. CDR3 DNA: TGTGCCAGCAGTTGGACTAGCGGGGGGGTTGCAGATATGCAGTATTTT. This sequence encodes CASSWTSGGVADMQYF.